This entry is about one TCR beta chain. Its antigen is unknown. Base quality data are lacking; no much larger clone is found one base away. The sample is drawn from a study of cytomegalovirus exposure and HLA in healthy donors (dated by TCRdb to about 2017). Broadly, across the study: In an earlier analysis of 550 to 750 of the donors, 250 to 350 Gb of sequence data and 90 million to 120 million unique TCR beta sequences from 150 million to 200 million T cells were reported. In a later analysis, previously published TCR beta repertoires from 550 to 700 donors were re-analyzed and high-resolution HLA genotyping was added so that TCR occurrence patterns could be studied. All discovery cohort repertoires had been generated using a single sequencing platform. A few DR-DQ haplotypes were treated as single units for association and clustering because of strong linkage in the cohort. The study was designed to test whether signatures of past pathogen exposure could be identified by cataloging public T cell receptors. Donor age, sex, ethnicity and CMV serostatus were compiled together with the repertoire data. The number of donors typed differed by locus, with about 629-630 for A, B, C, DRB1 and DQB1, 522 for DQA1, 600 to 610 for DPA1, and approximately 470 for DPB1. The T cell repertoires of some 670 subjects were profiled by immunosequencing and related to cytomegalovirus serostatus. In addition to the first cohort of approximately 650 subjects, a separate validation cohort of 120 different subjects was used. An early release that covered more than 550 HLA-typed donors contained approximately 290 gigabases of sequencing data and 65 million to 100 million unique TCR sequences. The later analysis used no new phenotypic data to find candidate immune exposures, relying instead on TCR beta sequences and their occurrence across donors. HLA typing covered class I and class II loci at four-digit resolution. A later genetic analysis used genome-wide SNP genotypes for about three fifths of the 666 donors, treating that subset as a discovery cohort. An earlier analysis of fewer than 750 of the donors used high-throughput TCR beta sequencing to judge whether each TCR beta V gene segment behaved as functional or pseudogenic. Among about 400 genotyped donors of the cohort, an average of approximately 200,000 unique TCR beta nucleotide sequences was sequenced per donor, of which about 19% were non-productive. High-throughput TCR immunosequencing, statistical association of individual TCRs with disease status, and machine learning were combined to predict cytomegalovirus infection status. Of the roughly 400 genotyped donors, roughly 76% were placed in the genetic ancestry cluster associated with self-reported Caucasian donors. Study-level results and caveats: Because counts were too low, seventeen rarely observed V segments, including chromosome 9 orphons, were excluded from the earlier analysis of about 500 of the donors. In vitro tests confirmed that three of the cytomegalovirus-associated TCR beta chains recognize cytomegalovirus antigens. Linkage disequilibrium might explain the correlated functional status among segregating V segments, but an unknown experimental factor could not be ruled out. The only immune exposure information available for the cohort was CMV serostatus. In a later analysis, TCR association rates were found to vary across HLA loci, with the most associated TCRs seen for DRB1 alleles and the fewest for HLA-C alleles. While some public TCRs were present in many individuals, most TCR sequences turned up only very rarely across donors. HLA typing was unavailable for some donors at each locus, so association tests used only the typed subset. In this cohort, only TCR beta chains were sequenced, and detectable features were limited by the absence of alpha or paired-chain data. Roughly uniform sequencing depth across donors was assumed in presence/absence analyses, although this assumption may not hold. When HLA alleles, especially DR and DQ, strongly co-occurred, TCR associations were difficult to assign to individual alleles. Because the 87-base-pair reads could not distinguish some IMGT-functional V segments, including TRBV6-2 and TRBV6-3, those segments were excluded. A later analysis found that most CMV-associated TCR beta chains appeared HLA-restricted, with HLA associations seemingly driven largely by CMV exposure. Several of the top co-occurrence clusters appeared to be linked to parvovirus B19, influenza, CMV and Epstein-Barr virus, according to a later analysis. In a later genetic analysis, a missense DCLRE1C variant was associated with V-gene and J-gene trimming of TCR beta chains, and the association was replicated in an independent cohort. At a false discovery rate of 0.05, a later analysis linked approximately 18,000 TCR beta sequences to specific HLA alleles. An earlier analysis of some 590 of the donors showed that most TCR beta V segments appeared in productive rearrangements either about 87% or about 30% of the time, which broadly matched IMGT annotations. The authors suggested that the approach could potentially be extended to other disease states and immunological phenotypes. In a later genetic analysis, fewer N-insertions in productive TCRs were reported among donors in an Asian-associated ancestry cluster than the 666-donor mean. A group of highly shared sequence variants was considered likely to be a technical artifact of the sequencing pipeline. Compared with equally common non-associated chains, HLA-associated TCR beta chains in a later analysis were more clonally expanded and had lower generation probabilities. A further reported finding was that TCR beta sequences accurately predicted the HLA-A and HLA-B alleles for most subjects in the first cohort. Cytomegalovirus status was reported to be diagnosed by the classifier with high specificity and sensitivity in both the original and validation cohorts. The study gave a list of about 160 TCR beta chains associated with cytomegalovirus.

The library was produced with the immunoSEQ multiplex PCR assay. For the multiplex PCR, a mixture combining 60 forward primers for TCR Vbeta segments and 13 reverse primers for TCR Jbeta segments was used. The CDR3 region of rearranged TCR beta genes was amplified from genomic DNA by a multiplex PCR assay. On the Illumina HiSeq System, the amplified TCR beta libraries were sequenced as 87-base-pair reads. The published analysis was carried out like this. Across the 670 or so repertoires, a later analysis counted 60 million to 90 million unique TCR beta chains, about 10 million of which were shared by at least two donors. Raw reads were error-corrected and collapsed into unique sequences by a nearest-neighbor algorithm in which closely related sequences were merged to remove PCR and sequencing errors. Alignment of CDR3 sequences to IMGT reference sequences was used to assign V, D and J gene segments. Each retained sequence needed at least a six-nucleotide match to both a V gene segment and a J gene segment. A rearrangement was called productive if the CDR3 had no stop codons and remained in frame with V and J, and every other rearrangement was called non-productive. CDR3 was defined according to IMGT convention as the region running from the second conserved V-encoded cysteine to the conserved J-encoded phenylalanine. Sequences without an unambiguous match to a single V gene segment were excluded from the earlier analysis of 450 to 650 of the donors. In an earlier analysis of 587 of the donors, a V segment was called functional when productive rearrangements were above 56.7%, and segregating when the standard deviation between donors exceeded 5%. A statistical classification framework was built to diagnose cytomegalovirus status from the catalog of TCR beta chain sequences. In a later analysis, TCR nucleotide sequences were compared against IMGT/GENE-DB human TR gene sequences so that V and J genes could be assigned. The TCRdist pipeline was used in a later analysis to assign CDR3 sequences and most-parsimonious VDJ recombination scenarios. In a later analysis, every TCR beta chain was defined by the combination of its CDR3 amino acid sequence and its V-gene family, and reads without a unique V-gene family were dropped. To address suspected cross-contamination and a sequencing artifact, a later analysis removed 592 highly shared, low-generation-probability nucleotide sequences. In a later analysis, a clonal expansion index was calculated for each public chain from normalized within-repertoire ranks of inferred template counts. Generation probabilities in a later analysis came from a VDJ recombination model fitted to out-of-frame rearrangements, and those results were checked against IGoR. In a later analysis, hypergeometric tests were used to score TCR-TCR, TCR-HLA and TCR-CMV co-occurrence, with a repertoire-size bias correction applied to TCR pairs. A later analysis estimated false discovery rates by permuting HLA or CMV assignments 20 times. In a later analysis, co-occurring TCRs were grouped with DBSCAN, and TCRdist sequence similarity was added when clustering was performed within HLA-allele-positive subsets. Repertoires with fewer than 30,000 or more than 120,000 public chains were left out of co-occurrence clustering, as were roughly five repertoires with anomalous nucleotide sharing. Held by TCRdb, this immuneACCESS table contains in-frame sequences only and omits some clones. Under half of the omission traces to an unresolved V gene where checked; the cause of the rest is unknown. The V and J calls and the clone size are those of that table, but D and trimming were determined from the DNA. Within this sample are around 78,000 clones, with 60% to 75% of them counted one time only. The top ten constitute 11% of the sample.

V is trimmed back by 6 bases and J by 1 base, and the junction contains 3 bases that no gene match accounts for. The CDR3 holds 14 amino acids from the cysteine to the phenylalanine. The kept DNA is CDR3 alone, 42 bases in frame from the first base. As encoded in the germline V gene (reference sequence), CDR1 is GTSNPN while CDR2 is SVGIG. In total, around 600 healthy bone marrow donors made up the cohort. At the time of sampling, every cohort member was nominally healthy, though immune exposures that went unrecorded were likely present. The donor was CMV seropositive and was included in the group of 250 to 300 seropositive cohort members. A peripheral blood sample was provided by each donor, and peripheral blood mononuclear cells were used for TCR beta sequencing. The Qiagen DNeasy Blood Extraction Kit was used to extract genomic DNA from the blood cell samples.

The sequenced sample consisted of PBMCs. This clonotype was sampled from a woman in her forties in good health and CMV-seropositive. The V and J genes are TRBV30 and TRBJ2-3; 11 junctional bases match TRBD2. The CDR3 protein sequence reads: CACTSGSRTDTQYF. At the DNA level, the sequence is TGTGCCTGTACTAGCGGGAGCCGCACAGATACGCAGTATTTT.